One sample yielded the 22 T cell receptor beta chains listed below, sequenced in a study of OX40 agonist ivuxolimab in advanced cancers. Some clones are missing from TCRdb's copy, which holds only in-frame ones; the method was immunoSEQ multiplex PCR. Of about 69,000 clones in the sample, around 89% are singletons; the top ten hold less than 7.5%. Sample: CD4+ or CD8+ T cells sorted from blood, taken in a trial of the OX40 agonist ivuxolimab. Source of these receptors: an adult with an advanced solid tumor such as melanoma, head and neck, liver or kidney cancer.

V and J are TRBV4-1 and TRBJ2-7; a possible D gene is TRBD2 (6 bases). CDR3 size: 15 residues. Trimming took off 1 base at V and 0 bases at J, with 10 bases between the two ends. CDR1 is MGHRA, CDR2 YSYEKL, per germline. The CDR3 DNA follows: TGCGCCAGCAGCCAAGTCGGCGGGGCCTCCTACGAGCAGTACTTC. Amino acids: CASSQVGGASYEQYF.

As DNA, the CDR3 is TGTGCCAGCAGCGCCGGTAGGGACTTTCCCACAGATACGCAGTATTTT. Translation: CASSAGRDFPTDTQYF. The chain recombines TRBV11-2 with TRBJ2-3; D is perhaps TRBD2 (6 bases). Germline values: CDR1 SGHAT, CDR2 FQNNGV. V lost 5 bases, J lost 2 bases, and 17 bases lay in between. CDR3 length equals 16 residues.

This chain joins TRBV28 and TRBJ1-5, with D uncertain. Germline lookup yields CDR1 MDHEN and CDR2 SYDVKM. V lost 3 bases to trimming and J lost 1 base, with 7 bases between them. The CDR3 totals 14 residues. CDR3 protein: CASSFIQSNQPQHF. The DNA for the CDR3 is TGTGCCAGCAGTTTTATACAGAGCAATCAGCCCCAGCATTTT. The whole variable domain, remainder taken from reference TRBV28 and TRBJ1-5, is DVKVTQSSRYLVKRTGEKVFLECVQDMDHENMFWYRQDPGLGLRLIYFSYDVKMKEKGDIPEGYSVSREKKERFSLILESASTNQTSMYLCASSFIQSNQPQHFGDGTRLSIL.

The chain recombines TRBV7-6 with TRBJ2-6; 13 nucleotides match TRBD2. Germline V gene lookup returns CDR1 SGHVS and CDR2 FNYEAQ. Unmatched junction bases numbered 14, after V lost 1 base and J lost 8 bases. The CDR3 loop spans 20 amino acids. The CDR3 bases are TGTGCCAGCAGCTTAGATATGGCGAGACTAGCGGGAGGACGTCCCAACGTCCTGACTTTC. Its translation: CASSLDMARLAGGRPNVLTF.

This clone was found once. The rearrangement links TRBV15 to TRBJ1-5; no clear D. Trimming took 0 bases from V and 9 from J, leaving 15 bases between them. Germline V CDR1 and CDR2: LNHNV, YYDKDF (reference sequence). CDR3 length equals 15 residues. The CDR3 reads CATSRDPPGARPQHF. The CDR3 nucleotides are TGTGCCACCAGCAGAGATCCCCCAGGCGCGAGGCCCCAGCATTTT.

The chain is built from TRBV7-9 and TRBJ1-1, with unresolved D. This CDR3 spans 15 amino acids. Germline V gene sequence: CDR1 SEHNR, CDR2 FQNEAQ (reference sequence). Trimming removed 2 bases from V and 1 base from J, with 11 bases in between. DNA of the CDR3: TGTGCCAGCAGCTTATTGACTACAACGAACACTGAAGCTTTCTTT. Residues: CASSLLTTTNTEAFF.

This chain connects TRBV6-5 to TRBJ2-1; no clear D. The CDR3 length is 14 residues. V lost 0 bases and J 2 bases, leaving 5 bases between the germline ends. Germline V gene lookup returns CDR1 MNHEY and CDR2 SVGAGI. DNA of the CDR3: TGTGCCAGCAGTTACTCGAGTCCCTACAATGAGCAGTTCTTC. Translating it yields CASSYSSPYNEQFF.

This clone was detected a few times. This rearrangement joins TRBV30 to TRBJ1-1, with no clear D. Per germline, CDR1 GTSNPN and CDR2 SVGIG (reference sequence). Trimming removed 3 bases from V and 5 bases from J, with 13 bases in between. The CDR3 length is 13 residues. CDR3 amino acids: CAWSHLRGTEAFF. The DNA of the CDR3 is TGTGCCTGGAGCCACCTCCGGGGAACTGAAGCTTTCTTT.

The chain combines TRBV9 with TRBJ2-2; the D gene is possibly TRBD1 (5 bases). This CDR3 region has 13 residues. Germline assignment: CDR1 SGDLS and CDR2 YYNGEE. V gave up 2 bases and J gave up 4 bases, with 6 bases separating them. The CDR3 DNA is TGTGCCAGCAGCGTCCAGGGCACCGGGGAGCTGTTTTTT. It specifies CASSVQGTGELFF.

This clone was seen only a few times. The genes are TRBV4-1 and TRBJ2-2; D remains ambiguous. Germline CDR1 MGHRA, CDR2 YSYEKL. Trimming cost V 0 bases and J 0 bases, with 5 bases left between them. The CDR3 sequence is 15 residues long. DNA of the CDR3: TGCGCCAGCAGCCAAGACAGCGCGAACACCGGGGAGCTGTTTTTT. Translating gives CASSQDSANTGELFF.

This rearrangement joins TRBV7-2 to TRBJ2-4; D unresolved. V was trimmed by 5 bases and J by 0 bases, leaving 8 bases between them. Looked up from germline, CDR1 is SGHTA and CDR2 is FQGNSA. The CDR3 consists of 14 residues. The CDR3 DNA is TGTGCCAGCAGCCCCGGAGTAGCCAAAAACATTCAGTACTTC. It encodes CASSPGVAKNIQYF.

This clone was seen only once. The chain couples TRBV4-3 to TRBJ1-1, with D uncertain. The germline V gene encodes CDR1 LGHNA and CDR2 YSLEER. The CDR3 is made up of 15 amino acids. Trimming pared 3 bases from V and 5 bases from J, leaving 16 bases between. The DNA for the CDR3 is TGCGCCAGCAGCCAGCAACCGGGCCGAGGGACTGAAGCTTTCTTT. Amino acid sequence: CASSQQPGRGTEAFF.

The count of this clone is one. V usage is TRBV9 and J usage is TRBJ2-7; D is possibly TRBD2 (5 bases). V lost 0 bases, J lost 0 bases, and 10 bases lay in between. Germline V CDR1 and CDR2: SGDLS, YYNGEE. This CDR3 has 15 amino acids. CDR3 in DNA: TGTGCCAGCAGCGTAGGTGTGGCGGGCTCCTACGAGCAGTACTTC. Its protein product is CASSVGVAGSYEQYF. The full variable domain, rest sourced from reference TRBV9 and TRBJ2-7, is DSGVTQTPKHLITATGQRVTLRCSPRSGDLSVYWYQQSLDQGLQFLIQYYNGEERAKGNILERFSAQQFPDLHSELNLSSLELGDSALYFCASSVGVAGSYEQYFGPGTRLTVT.

The DNA for the CDR3 is TGTGCCAGCAGCAGACCGGGACAGGCCCGCGAGCAGTACTTC. Translation: CASSRPGQAREQYF. The chain carries TRBV28 and TRBJ2-7; 8 bases agree with TRBD1. This CDR3 is 14 amino acids long. Germline trimming cut 6 bases from V and 6 bases from J; bases unmatched to any gene: 10. Germline V CDR1 and CDR2: MDHEN, SYDVKM.

This clone showed up just once. The V call is TRBV5-8, the J call TRBJ1-1; TRBD1 is a possible D gene (6 bases). This CDR3 has 14 amino acids. The germline V and J ends were trimmed by 2 bases and 2 bases, with 10 bases remaining between them. CDR1 is SGHTS, CDR2 YDEGEE, per germline. This CDR3 is CASSFWGHNTEAFF. The CDR3 DNA follows: TGTGCCAGCAGCTTCTGGGGGCACAACACTGAAGCTTTCTTT.

CDR3 DNA: TGTGCCAGCAGTTTTCGGGGGGGGCCCTACGAGCAGTACTTC. This gives the protein CASSFRGGPYEQYF. The gene calls are TRBV28 and TRBJ2-7, with 8 bases aligning to TRBD2. Germline loops: CDR1 MDHEN, CDR2 SYDVKM. The V gene end was trimmed by 3 bases and the J gene end by 2 bases; junction bases not matched to a gene: 3. The CDR3 is 14 residues long.

This chain uses TRBV4-2 with TRBJ2-1; maybe TRBD2 (6 bases). The CDR3 totals 15 residues. Trimming stripped 0 bases from V and 3 bases from J, with 9 bases between. The germline CDR1 and CDR2 sequences are LGHNA and YNFKEQ. In nucleotides, the CDR3 is TGTGCCAGCAGCCAAGACTCGGGGGTCTACAATGAGCAGTTCTTC. This translates into CASSQDSGVYNEQFF.

This chain links TRBV7-9 with TRBJ2-7; D unclear. The CDR3 length is 12 residues. The germline V and J ends were trimmed by 2 bases and 4 bases, with 6 bases remaining between them. Germline CDR1 is SEHNR and CDR2 is FQNEAQ (reference sequence). CDR3 sequence reads: CASSLTGYEQYF. CDR3 in DNA: TGTGCCAGCAGCTTAACTGGATACGAGCAGTACTTC.

This clone was counted once. The chain has TRBV6-5 and TRBJ2-7, with TRBD1 identical over 7 bases. J gave up 5 bases and V 2 bases, and 3 bases lay outside the gene matches. The germline V gene has CDR1 MNHEY and CDR2 SVGAGI. There are 13 residues in the CDR3. The CDR3 region has the DNA TGTGCCAGCAGTTACGGACAGGTCCACGAGCAGTACTTC. This translates into CASSYGQVHEQYF.

The V call is TRBV2, the J call TRBJ1-5; 8 positions match TRBD1. The CDR3 runs 15 residues. Looked up from germline, CDR1 is SNHLY and CDR2 is FYNNEI. With 7 bases clipped from V and 1 base from J, the junction kept 6 bases outside the gene matches. The CDR3 nucleotides are TGTGCCAGCACCCAAACAGGGGGAAGCAATCAGCCCCAGCATTTT. It yields the protein CASTQTGGSNQPQHF.

This chain uses TRBV28 with TRBJ2-1; D is perhaps TRBD2 (6 bases). Per germline, CDR1 MDHEN and CDR2 SYDVKM. Trimming took off 2 bases at V and 4 bases at J, with 9 bases between the two ends. The CDR3 has 14 residues. The DNA for the CDR3 is TGTGCCAGCAGTTTACTAGCGTTTTACAATGAGCAGTTCTTC. Translating gives CASSLLAFYNEQFF.

V and J are TRBV7-9 and TRBJ2-7, with D maybe TRBD1 (5 bases). Germline V lookup: CDR1 SEHNR, CDR2 FQNEAQ (reference sequence). Trimming took 4 bases from V and 4 from J, leaving 14 bases between them. The CDR3 is 14 amino acids. CDR3 nucleotide sequence: TGTGCCAGCAGCTCAGGGAAGAGCTCTTACGAGCAGTACTTC. Encoded protein: CASSSGKSSYEQYF. Full variable domain (rest looked up from reference TRBV7-9 and TRBJ2-7): DTGVSQNPRHKITKRGQNVTFRCDPISEHNRLYWYRQTLGQGPEFLTYFQNEAQLEKSRLLSDRFSAERPKGSFSTLEIQRTEQGDSAMYLCASSSGKSSYEQYFGPGTRLTVT.